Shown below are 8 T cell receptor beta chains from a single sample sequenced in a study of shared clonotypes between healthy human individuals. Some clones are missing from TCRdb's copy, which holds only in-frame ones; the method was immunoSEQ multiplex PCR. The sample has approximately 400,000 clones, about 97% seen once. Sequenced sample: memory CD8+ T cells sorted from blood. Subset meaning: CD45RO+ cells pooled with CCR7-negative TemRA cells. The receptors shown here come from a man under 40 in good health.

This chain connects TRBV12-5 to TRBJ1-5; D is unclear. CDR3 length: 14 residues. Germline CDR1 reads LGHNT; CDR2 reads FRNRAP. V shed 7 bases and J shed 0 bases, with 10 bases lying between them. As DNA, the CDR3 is TGTGCTAGTGCCCCCGCAGGTAGCAATCAGCCCCAGCATTTT. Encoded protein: CASAPAGSNQPQHF.

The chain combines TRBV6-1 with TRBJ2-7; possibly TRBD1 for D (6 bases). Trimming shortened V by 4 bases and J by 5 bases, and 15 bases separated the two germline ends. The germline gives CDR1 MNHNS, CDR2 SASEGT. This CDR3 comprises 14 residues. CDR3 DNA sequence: TGTGCCAGCAGTGTTTACAGGGAATCGGACGAGCAGTACTTC. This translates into CASSVYRESDEQYF.

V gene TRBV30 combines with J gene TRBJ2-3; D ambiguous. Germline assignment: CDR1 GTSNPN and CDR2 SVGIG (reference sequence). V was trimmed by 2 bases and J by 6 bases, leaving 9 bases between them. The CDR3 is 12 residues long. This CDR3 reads CAWSPLGDTQYF. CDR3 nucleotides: TGTGCCTGGAGTCCCTTGGGGGATACGCAGTATTTT.

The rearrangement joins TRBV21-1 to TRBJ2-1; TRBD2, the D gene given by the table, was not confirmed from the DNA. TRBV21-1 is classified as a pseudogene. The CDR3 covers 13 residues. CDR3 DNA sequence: TGTGCCAGCAGCGGGGGGGTCTACAATGAGCAGTTCTTC. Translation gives CASSGGVYNEQFF.

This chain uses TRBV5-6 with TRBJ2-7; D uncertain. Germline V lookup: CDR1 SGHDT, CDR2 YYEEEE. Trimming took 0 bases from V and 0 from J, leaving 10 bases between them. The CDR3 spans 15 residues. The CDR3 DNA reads TGTGCCAGCAGCTTGGCCCGGGTCATCTCCTACGAGCAGTACTTC. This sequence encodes CASSLARVISYEQYF.

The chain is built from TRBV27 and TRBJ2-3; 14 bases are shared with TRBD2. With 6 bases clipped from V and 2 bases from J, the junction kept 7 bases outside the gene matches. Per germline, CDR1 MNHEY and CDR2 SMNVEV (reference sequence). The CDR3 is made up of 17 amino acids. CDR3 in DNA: TGTGCCAGCAGGAGACTAGCGGGAGGGCTTAACACAGATACGCAGTATTTT. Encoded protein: CASRRLAGGLNTDTQYF.

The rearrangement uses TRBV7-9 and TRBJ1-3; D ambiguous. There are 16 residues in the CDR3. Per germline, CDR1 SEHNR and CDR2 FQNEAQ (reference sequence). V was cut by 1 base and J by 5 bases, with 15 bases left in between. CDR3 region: CASSLGSGFLRNTIYF. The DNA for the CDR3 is TGTGCCAGCAGCTTAGGATCGGGGTTCTTGCGAAACACCATATATTTT.

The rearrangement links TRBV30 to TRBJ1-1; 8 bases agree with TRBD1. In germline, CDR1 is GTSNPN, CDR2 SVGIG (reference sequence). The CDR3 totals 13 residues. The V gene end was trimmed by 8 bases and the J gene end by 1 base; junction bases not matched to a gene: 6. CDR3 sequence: CARADRGNTEAFF. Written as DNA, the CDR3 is TGTGCCCGGGCCGACAGGGGGAACACTGAAGCTTTCTTT.